A single sample gave rise to the 2 T cell receptor beta chains below, sequenced in a study of CD8 T cells in ankylosing spondylitis. TCRdb recomputed calls from the 5' RACE reads with MiXCR, one row per CDR3 protein. Of about 160,000 distinct CDR3 sequences listed, around a tenth were seen once; the top ten hold approximately 16%. Sequencing was done on a sample of blood, either unsorted or a sorted T cell fraction (not recorded which). These receptors came from a female donor with ankylosing spondylitis or in good health (not recorded which).

This clonotype has a count of ten or more. This chain joins TRBV12-3 or TRBV12-4 and TRBJ2-7, with D possibly TRBD2 on 5 matching bases. Deletions cut 1 base from V and 5 bases from J, with 9 bases between. The CDR3 is 13 residues long. The CDR3 spells CASSLGLRNEQYF. The CDR3 DNA is TGTGCCAGCAGTTTAGGACTAAGGAACGAGCAGTACTTC.

This clonotype was counted only a few times. The rearrangement links TRBV4-3 to TRBJ1-2, with D perhaps TRBD1 (5 bases). Germline CDR1 reads LGHNA; CDR2 reads YSLEER. With 0 bases removed from V and 7 bases from J, the gap between germline ends came to 15 bases. There are 15 residues in the CDR3. The CDR3 nucleotides are TGCGCCAGCAGCCAAGATCCCGGGGGGACGTTTGGCTACACCTTC. Its translation: CASSQDPGGTFGYTF.